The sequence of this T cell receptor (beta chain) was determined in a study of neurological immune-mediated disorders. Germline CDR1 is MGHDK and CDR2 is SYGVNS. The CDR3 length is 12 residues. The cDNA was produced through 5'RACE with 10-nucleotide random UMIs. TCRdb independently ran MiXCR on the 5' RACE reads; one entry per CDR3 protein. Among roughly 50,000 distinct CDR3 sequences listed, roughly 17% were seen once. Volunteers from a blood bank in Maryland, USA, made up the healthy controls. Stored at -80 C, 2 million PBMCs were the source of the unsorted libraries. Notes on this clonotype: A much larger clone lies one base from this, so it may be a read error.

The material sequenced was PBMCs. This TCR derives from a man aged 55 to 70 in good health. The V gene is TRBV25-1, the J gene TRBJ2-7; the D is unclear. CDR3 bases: TGTGCCAGCAGTATTAACTCCTACGAGCAGCACTTC. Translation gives CASSINSYEQHF.